This T cell receptor beta chain was retrieved from a study of regulatory T cells in long-lasting Graves disease. Points from the study as a whole: Analysis covered peripheral blood alone, not thyroid tissue. A greater number of public clonotypes (roughly 2,800) was shared by persistent patients than by new patients (around 970).

The time point: newly diagnosed GD, antithyroid drugs for less than 3 months. RNA from PBMCs was the source of the TCR library. Recruitment took place at an endocrinology department in Xi'an, China. The CDR3 is made up of 12 amino acids. Deletions cut 0 bases from V and 10 bases from J, with 9 bases between. CDR1 is KGHSH and CDR2 is LQKENI in the germline V gene. Both iRepertoire HTBI primers and Arm-PCR of CDR3 regions were used to build the TCR beta libraries. TCRdb re-called the multiplex PCR reads with MiXCR, one entry per CDR3 protein. The table lists about 240,000 distinct CDR3 sequences, roughly 21% of them singletons. This clonotype was seen repeatedly, ten times or more. What it binds is not known.

The receptor comes from a female donor with Graves disease. The V call is TRBV18, the J call TRBJ1-1, with no clear D. The input for sequencing was peripheral blood mononuclear cells (PBMCs), taken at new diagnosis, from a patient treated with antithyroid drugs. CDR3: CASSPPKAGAFF. The CDR3 DNA reads TGTGCCAGCTCACCACCAAAAGCAGGAGCTTTCTTT.